The 30 T cell receptor beta chains reported below all come from one sample, sequenced in a study of cytomegalovirus exposure and HLA in healthy donors. Clones were sequenced by immunoSEQ multiplex PCR, and TCRdb holds only the in-frame ones, with some missing. In the table there are roughly 52,000 clones, approximately 90% of which are singletons. The sequenced sample consisted of PBMCs. Receptors originate from a man between 18 and 35 years old in good health and CMV-seronegative.

The chain is built from TRBV19 and TRBJ2-3; 9 bases fit TRBD1. With V trimmed by 6 bases and J by 2 bases, 12 bases remained unmatched. This CDR3 has 17 residues. Germline lookup yields CDR1 LNHDA and CDR2 SQIVND (reference sequence). CDR3: CASRKSPGQGITDTQYF. The DNA for the CDR3 is TGTGCCAGTAGAAAATCACCGGGACAGGGAATCACAGATACGCAGTATTTT.

V and J are TRBV5-1 and TRBJ2-7; 9 positions agree with TRBD1. The CDR3 sequence is 14 residues long. Germline V gene data show CDR1 as SGHRS and CDR2 as YFSETQ. CDR3 residues: CATELGTGNGEQYF. CDR3 DNA sequence: TGCGCAACCGAGTTAGGGACAGGGAACGGTGAGCAGTACTTC. Full variable domain (remainder filled in from reference TRBV5-1 and TRBJ2-7): KAGVTQTPRYLIKTRGQQVTLSCSPISGHRSVSWYQQTPGQGLQFLFEYFSETQRNKGNFPGRFSGRQFSNSRSEMNVSTLELGDSALYLCATELGTGNGEQYFGPGTRLTVT.

The CDR3 spells CASSPTGGWGQPQHF. The CDR3 DNA is TGTGCCAGCAGCCCGACAGGGGGCTGGGGGCAGCCCCAGCATTTT. The chain uses TRBV9 and TRBJ1-5, with 10 bases that match TRBD1. The germline V gene has CDR1 SGDLS and CDR2 YYNGEE. The V segment lost 4 bases and the J segment 7 bases; nucleotides outside the gene matches: 8. The length of the CDR3 is 15 residues.

J is TRBJ2-1 and V is TRBV9, with 14 bases matching TRBD2. The CDR3 runs 20 residues. Germline V gene lookup returns CDR1 SGDLS and CDR2 YYNGEE. Trimming removed 4 bases from V and 1 base from J; junction bases left unmatched: 13. The CDR3 DNA reads TGTGCCAGCAGCAAAAACCCGGGACTAGCGGGAGTACCATCCTACAATGAGCAGTTCTTC. This encodes CASSKNPGLAGVPSYNEQFF.

The gene calls are TRBV25-1 and TRBJ1-1, with 11 bases identical to TRBD1. The CDR3 is 17 amino acids. V trimming: 4 bases; J trimming: 0 bases; junction bases outside the gene matches: 7. In germline, CDR1 is MGHDK, CDR2 SYGVNS. CDR3 in amino acids: CASSADRGRKMNTEAFF. CDR3 coding DNA: TGTGCCAGCAGTGCGGACAGGGGGCGTAAGATGAACACTGAAGCTTTCTTT.

This chain links TRBV5-1 with TRBJ2-1, with D tentatively TRBD2 (5 bases). The length of the CDR3 is 13 residues. Germline V gives CDR1 SGHRS, CDR2 YFSETQ. V gave up 5 bases and J gave up 2 bases, with 8 bases separating them. CDR3: CASRREPYNEQFF. The CDR3 coding sequence is TGCGCCAGCAGAAGGGAGCCCTACAATGAGCAGTTCTTC.

The chain uses TRBV27 and TRBJ2-7; 10 bases align to TRBD1. Germline CDR1 MNHEY, CDR2 SMNVEV (reference sequence). The CDR3 spans 14 residues. With 4 bases clipped from V and 4 bases from J, the junction kept 4 bases outside the gene matches. As DNA, the CDR3 is TGTGCCAGCAGTTCGACAGGGGGCCCTTACGAGCAGTACTTC. It encodes CASSSTGGPYEQYF.

This clone was counted between two and nine times. CDR3 DNA sequence: TGTGCCAGCAGTTTAAGGCGGGCGAACACCGGGGAGCTGTTTTTT. Residues: CASSLRRANTGELFF. The chain recombines TRBV28 with TRBJ2-2; tentatively, D is TRBD2 (5 bases). Per the germline V gene, CDR1 is MDHEN and CDR2 is SYDVKM. The CDR3 spans 15 residues. V lost 2 bases to trimming and J lost 0 bases, with 7 bases between them. Full variable domain (missing parts from reference TRBV28 and TRBJ2-2): DVKVTQSSRYLVKRTGEKVFLECVQDMDHENMFWYRQDPGLGLRLIYFSYDVKMKEKGDIPEGYSVSREKKERFSLILESASTNQTSMYLCASSLRRANTGELFFGEGSRLTVL.

V usage is TRBV30 and J usage is TRBJ2-7, with D unclear. V shed 2 bases and J shed 3 bases, with 17 bases lying between them. CDR1 is GTSNPN and CDR2 is SVGIG in the germline V gene (reference sequence). This CDR3 has 15 amino acids. The CDR3 region has the DNA TGTGCCTGGAGTCTCGGAGAGCTCGCCGGCTACGAGCAGTACTTC. It translates to CAWSLGELAGYEQYF.

The rearrangement uses TRBV28 and TRBJ1-5; 8 positions match TRBD1. Germline values: CDR1 MDHEN, CDR2 SYDVKM. This CDR3 has 17 residues. The J segment lost 2 bases and the V segment lost 1 base, leaving 7 bases of the junction unmatched. CDR3 residues: CASSLSGRGLGNQPQHF. The CDR3 DNA reads TGTGCCAGCAGTTTATCCGGCAGGGGGCTAGGCAATCAGCCCCAGCATTTT.

CDR3 sequence (DNA): TGTGCCAGCAGCTTACTAGCGGGATTCATACACGGTGAGCAGTTCTTC. It is translated as CASSLLAGFIHGEQFF. The chain couples TRBV7-9 to TRBJ2-1, with 9 bases identical to TRBD2. J gave up 9 bases and V 2 bases, and 11 bases lay outside the gene matches. The germline V gene has CDR1 SEHNR and CDR2 FQNEAQ (reference sequence). CDR3 length: 16 residues.

The chain recombines TRBV6-6 with TRBJ1-4; 7 positions match TRBD1. The CDR3 contains 16 residues. Trimming removed 4 bases from V and 0 bases from J; junction bases left unmatched: 5. Germline V gene lookup returns CDR1 MNHNY and CDR2 SVGAGI (reference sequence). Here the CDR3 DNA reads TGTGCCAGCAGTTCAACAGGGGTGTCAACTAATGAAAAACTGTTTTTT. It specifies CASSSTGVSTNEKLFF.

This rearrangement joins TRBV28 to TRBJ2-5; TRBD2 aligns across 7 bases. The V and J ends lost 3 bases and 3 bases, in that order; junction bases with no gene match: 4. The germline V gene encodes CDR1 MDHEN and CDR2 SYDVKM. The CDR3 totals 14 residues. CDR3 nucleotides: TGTGCCAGCAGTTTCCCTAGCGGCAAAGAGACCCAGTACTTC. Amino acid sequence: CASSFPSGKETQYF. The variable domain in full, completed from reference TRBV28 and TRBJ2-5, reads DVKVTQSSRYLVKRTGEKVFLECVQDMDHENMFWYRQDPGLGLRLIYFSYDVKMKEKGDIPEGYSVSREKKERFSLILESASTNQTSMYLCASSFPSGKETQYFGPGTRLLVL.

V is TRBV21-1 and J is TRBJ2-1; the DNA was not compared with TRBD1, the D call given in the table. TRBV21-1 is noted as a pseudogene. The CDR3 covers 16 residues. CDR3 loop: CASSKGGSRGHNEQFF. CDR3 sequence (DNA): TGTGCCAGCAGCAAAGGTGGTAGTAGGGGCCACAATGAGCAGTTCTTC.

The chain is built from TRBV28 and TRBJ1-2, with TRBD1 matching over 7 bases. V was pared by 5 bases and J by 7 bases, with 16 bases of the junction left unmatched. The CDR3 extends over 16 amino acids. Germline-derived CDR1 and CDR2 are MDHEN and SYDVKM. The CDR3 coding sequence is TGTGCCAGCAGTCCAGGGGGTCGCAGGGGGTGGAGTGGCTACACCTTC. This sequence encodes CASSPGGRRGWSGYTF.

This clone was counted a single time. The chain has TRBV19 and TRBJ2-5, with 7 bases that match TRBD1. With 3 bases clipped from V and 4 bases from J, the junction kept 5 bases outside the gene matches. Germline lookup yields CDR1 LNHDA and CDR2 SQIVND (reference sequence). This CDR3 spans 14 amino acids. This chain's CDR3 is CASSITGARETQYF. The CDR3 nucleotides are TGTGCCAGTAGTATCACAGGGGCTCGAGAGACCCAGTACTTC.

This clone has only one observation. The genes are TRBV29-1 and TRBJ2-5, with 7 bases that match TRBD1. J was trimmed by 1 base and V by 6 bases; bases with no gene match: 5. CDR3 length equals 13 residues. CDR1 SQVTM and CDR2 ANQGSEA come from the germline V gene. The CDR3 DNA is TGCAGCGTGTGGGGGACAGTCCAAGAGACCCAGTACTTC. This gives the protein CSVWGTVQETQYF.

The CDR3 nucleotides read TGTGCCAGCAGGGGATCTAGCGGGATTAACACCGGGGAGCTGTTTTTT. Translating gives CASRGSSGINTGELFF. The chain recombines TRBV2 with TRBJ2-2, with 9 positions matching TRBD2. Germline trimming cut 6 bases from V and 2 bases from J; bases unmatched to any gene: 7. The germline gives CDR1 SNHLY, CDR2 FYNNEI. The CDR3 covers 16 residues.

This clone was observed a handful of times. J is TRBJ2-7 and V is TRBV7-2, with 10 bases that match TRBD2. The CDR3 contains 15 residues. V lost 5 bases to trimming and J lost 5 bases; unmatched junction nucleotides: 9. Germline loops: CDR1 SGHTA, CDR2 FQGNSA. CDR3 sequence (DNA): TGTGCCAGCAGCATCAGTAGCGGGAGGAAGCACGAGCAGTACTTC. This translates into CASSISSGRKHEQYF.

This rearrangement joins TRBV11-2 to TRBJ2-1; 9 nucleotides match TRBD2. The CDR3 sequence is 17 residues long. The V segment lost 0 bases and the J segment 5 bases; nucleotides outside the gene matches: 8. Germline V gives CDR1 SGHAT, CDR2 FQNNGV. The CDR3 reads CASSLDIRGRGDNEQFF. Here the CDR3 DNA reads TGTGCCAGCAGCTTAGATATTCGCGGGAGGGGGGACAATGAGCAGTTCTTC.

This clone has more than one count but fewer than ten. The V and J genes are TRBV28 and TRBJ1-5, with 7 bases identical to TRBD1. This CDR3 has 16 residues. V lost 1 base, J lost 7 bases, and 10 bases stayed unmatched. CDR1 is MDHEN and CDR2 is SYDVKM in the germline V gene. The CDR3 region is CASSLSPDRWGQPQHF. The CDR3 DNA reads as TGTGCCAGCAGTTTATCCCCGGACAGGTGGGGACAGCCCCAGCATTTT.

The chain joins TRBV16 to TRBJ2-3; D is ambiguous. CDR1 and CDR2 from the germline V gene are KGHSY and FQNENV. The ends were cut back, 4 bases at V and 5 bases at J, with 13 bases in the middle. There are 14 residues in the CDR3. CDR3 loop: CASSPPSMRDTQYF. The CDR3 DNA reads as TGTGCCAGCAGCCCCCCATCCATGAGAGATACGCAGTATTTT.

The chain uses TRBV28 and TRBJ1-1, with D perhaps TRBD1 (5 bases). This CDR3 comprises 12 residues. The germline gives CDR1 MDHEN, CDR2 SYDVKM. The V gene lost 3 bases and the J gene lost 11 bases, with 13 bases spanning the gap. The CDR3 coding sequence is TGTGCCAGCAGTTTCGGGGGGGGGAGGGCTTTCTTT. Protein: CASSFGGGRAFF.

V and J are TRBV2 and TRBJ2-2; a weak D match, TRBD1 (7 bases). Germline-derived CDR1 and CDR2 are SNHLY and FYNNEI. Trimming cost V 5 bases and J 13 bases, with 14 bases left between them. The CDR3 extends over 12 amino acids. CDR3 sequence: CASSPNRGGLFF. In DNA form, the CDR3 reads TGTGCCAGCAGTCCAAACAGGGGAGGGCTGTTTTTT.

The V call is TRBV7-6, the J call TRBJ2-7; tentatively, D is TRBD1 (8 bases). This CDR3 is 17 amino acids long. CDR1 SGHVS and CDR2 FNYEAQ come from the germline V gene. Trimming left V 0 bases short and J 5 bases short, with 20 bases between. The DNA for the CDR3 is TGTGCCAGCAGCTTAGCGAGCGGGACAGGCAAATTCCACGAGCAGTACTTC. Protein product: CASSLASGTGKFHEQYF.

This clone showed up just a few times. The V call is TRBV5-5, the J call TRBJ2-1, with 12 bases matching TRBD2. CDR1 and CDR2 (germline): SGHKS, YYEKEE (reference sequence). J gave up 9 bases and V 4 bases, and 8 bases lay outside the gene matches. There are 15 residues in the CDR3. The CDR3 here is CASSLRLAGDVEQFF. CDR3 DNA sequence: TGTGCCAGCAGCCTTCGACTAGCGGGAGATGTTGAGCAGTTCTTC.

This sequence joins TRBV6-6 and TRBJ1-2; D is perhaps TRBD1 (5 bases). Trimming cost V 8 bases and J 4 bases, with 17 bases left between them. Germline V CDR1 and CDR2: MNHNY, SVGAGI (reference sequence). CDR3 length: 14 amino acids. The CDR3 loop is CASRAQGDGYGYTF. CDR3 DNA: TGTGCCAGCCGAGCCCAGGGTGATGGCTATGGCTACACCTTC.

The chain carries TRBV19 and TRBJ1-5; 8 nucleotides align to TRBD1. The CDR3 totals 14 residues. From germline, CDR1 is LNHDA and CDR2 SQIVND (reference sequence). V dropped 5 bases and J dropped 5; count of bases not matched to a gene: 5. The CDR3 sequence is CASSPDRVDQPQHF. CDR3 in DNA: TGTGCCAGTAGTCCGGACAGGGTGGATCAGCCCCAGCATTTT.

J is TRBJ2-7 and V is TRBV6-5; a weak D match, TRBD1 (5 bases). The CDR3 extends over 14 amino acids. The germline V gene encodes CDR1 MNHEY and CDR2 SVGAGI. Trimming shortened V by 3 bases and J by 4 bases, and 13 bases separated the two germline ends. The chain's CDR3 is CASSYFGPGYEQYF. The CDR3, as DNA: TGTGCCAGCAGTTATTTCGGCCCAGGGTACGAGCAGTACTTC.

The V and J genes are TRBV2 and TRBJ2-5; the D gene is possibly TRBD1 (6 bases). CDR1 and CDR2 (germline): SNHLY, FYNNEI. The CDR3 covers 14 residues. V gave up 5 bases and J gave up 2 bases, with 12 bases separating them. This CDR3 reads CASSRHGTQETQYF. CDR3 coding DNA: TGTGCCAGCAGTCGGCACGGGACACAAGAGACCCAGTACTTC.